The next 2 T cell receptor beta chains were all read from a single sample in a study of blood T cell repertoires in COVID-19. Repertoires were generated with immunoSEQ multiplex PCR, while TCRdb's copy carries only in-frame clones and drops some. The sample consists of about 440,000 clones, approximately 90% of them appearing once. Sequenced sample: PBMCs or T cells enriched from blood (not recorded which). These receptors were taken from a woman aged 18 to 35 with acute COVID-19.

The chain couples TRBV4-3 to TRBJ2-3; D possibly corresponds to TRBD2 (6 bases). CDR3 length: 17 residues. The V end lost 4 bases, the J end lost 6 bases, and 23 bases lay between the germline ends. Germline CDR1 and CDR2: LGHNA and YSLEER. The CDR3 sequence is CASSPRRTNQPWDTQYF. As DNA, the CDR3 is TGCGCCAGCAGCCCCAGACGGACTAACCAGCCGTGGGATACGCAGTATTTT.

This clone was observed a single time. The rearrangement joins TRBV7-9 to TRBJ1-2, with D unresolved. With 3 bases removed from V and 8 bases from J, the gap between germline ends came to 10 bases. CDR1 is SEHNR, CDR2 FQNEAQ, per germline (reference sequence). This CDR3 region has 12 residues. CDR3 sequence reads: CASSFGVRGYTF. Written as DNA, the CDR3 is TGTGCCAGCAGCTTCGGGGTCCGGGGCTACACCTTC.